This entry lists 26 T cell receptor beta chains sequenced from one sample in a study of cytomegalovirus exposure and HLA in healthy donors. A multiplex PCR was run with 60 Vbeta primers and 13 Jbeta primers. Profiled with immunoSEQ multiplex PCR; TCRdb holds only in-frame clones, not every one. This table has around 59,000 clones, roughly 84% appearing once. The sample was PBMCs. These receptors were collected from a human donor in good health.

The chain has TRBV7-6 and TRBJ2-1; D gene unclear. CDR3 length: 14 amino acids. From germline, CDR1 is SGHVS and CDR2 FNYEAQ. Trimming stripped 2 bases from V and 3 bases from J, with 8 bases between. CDR3 protein: CASSLLSGYNEQFF. For the CDR3, the DNA is TGTGCCAGCAGCTTATTATCGGGCTACAATGAGCAGTTCTTC.

The chain employs TRBV6-6 and TRBJ1-2; 8 bases map to TRBD1. This CDR3 comprises 14 residues. Losses at the gene ends were 2 bases for V and 6 bases for J; bases not matched to a gene: 5. Germline V gene sequence: CDR1 MNHNY, CDR2 SVGAGI (reference sequence). The CDR3 is CASSYGQGAHGYTF. CDR3 DNA sequence: TGTGCCAGCAGTTACGGCCAGGGGGCACATGGCTACACCTTC.

The V gene is TRBV6-4, the J gene TRBJ2-1; 11 bases line up with TRBD2. Germline V gene sequence: CDR1 MRHNA, CDR2 SNTAGT. The CDR3 loop spans 15 amino acids. Germline trimming cut 6 bases from V and 9 bases from J; bases unmatched to any gene: 10. This chain's CDR3 is CASSLTSGTAGEQFF. The CDR3 DNA sequence: TGTGCCAGCAGCCTGACTAGCGGGACGGCCGGTGAGCAGTTCTTC.

As to this clone: Its ends do not fully match the called genes, so a read error is possible. This sequence joins TRBV7-9 and TRBJ2-7; TRBD1 aligns across 7 bases. Per the germline V gene, CDR1 is SEHNR and CDR2 is FQNEAQ (reference sequence). The CDR3 is made up of 15 amino acids. The CDR3 sequence: CSSSRGGGKGYEQYF. The CDR3, as DNA: TGTTCCAGCAGTAGAGGGGGCGGCAAGGGCTACGAGCAGTACTTC.

This chain links TRBV2 with TRBJ2-3; 9 bases match TRBD1. The CDR3 is 17 amino acids. Germline V gives CDR1 SNHLY, CDR2 FYNNEI. J gave up 0 bases and V 6 bases, and 10 bases lay outside the gene matches. CDR3 region: CASRTTGGGWSTDTQYF. CDR3 in DNA: TGTGCCAGCAGAACTACAGGGGGCGGCTGGAGCACAGATACGCAGTATTTT. Together with reference TRBV2 and TRBJ2-3, the CDR3 gives the full variable domain: EPEVTQTPSHQVTQMGQEVILRCVPISNHLYFYWYRQILGQKVEFLVSFYNNEISEKSEIFDDQFSVERPDGSNFTLKIRSTKLEDSAMYFCASRTTGGGWSTDTQYFGPGTRLTVL.

The rearrangement joins TRBV19 to TRBJ1-5, with D possibly TRBD1 on 6 matching bases. This CDR3 is built from 16 residues. CDR1 LNHDA and CDR2 SQIVND come from the germline V gene (reference sequence). V gave up 5 bases and J gave up 9 bases, with 23 bases separating them. This CDR3 is CASSPIPTGADRPQHF. As DNA, the CDR3 is TGTGCCAGTAGTCCAATCCCGACAGGCGCGGATAGGCCCCAGCATTTT.

Turning to this clone: Distinct nucleotide sequences in the sample also encode this CDR3. The chain uses TRBV6-5 and TRBJ2-2, with TRBD2 identical over 7 bases. Unmatched junction bases numbered 2, after V lost 0 bases and J lost 4 bases. CDR1 MNHEY and CDR2 SVGAGI come from the germline V gene. The CDR3 spans 15 residues. CDR3: CASSYSGGATGELFF. The CDR3 region has the DNA TGTGCCAGCAGTTACTCGGGAGGGGCCACCGGGGAGCTGTTTTTT.

The rearrangement joins TRBV28 to TRBJ1-1; 7 nucleotides line up with TRBD1. V lost 8 bases, J lost 10 bases, and 7 bases stayed unmatched. Germline V gene data show CDR1 as MDHEN and CDR2 as SYDVKM. The CDR3 runs 11 residues. CDR3 in amino acids: CASGDRDRAFF. CDR3 nucleotide sequence: TGTGCCAGCGGCGACAGGGACCGAGCTTTCTTT.

The rearrangement joins TRBV19 to TRBJ2-5; 10 nucleotides agree with TRBD1. Germline CDR1 and CDR2: LNHDA and SQIVND (reference sequence). The CDR3 loop spans 17 amino acids. The J segment lost 5 bases and the V segment lost 4 bases, leaving 13 bases of the junction unmatched. In nucleotides, the CDR3 is TGTGCCAGTAGTACAACCCGGGACAGGGGTTTGTGGGAGACCCAGTACTTC. It specifies CASSTTRDRGLWETQYF.

The chain couples TRBV5-1 to TRBJ1-6; 7 bases fit TRBD1. This CDR3 comprises 14 residues. With V trimmed by 4 bases and J by 10 bases, 8 bases remained unmatched. CDR1 is SGHRS, CDR2 YFSETQ, per germline. The CDR3 nucleotides are TGCGCCAGCAGCCTAGGACAGGATCGATCACCCCTCCACTTT. Translation gives CASSLGQDRSPLHF.

The sample holds one count of this clone. The V gene is TRBV11-2, the J gene TRBJ2-5; D is unclear. Germline V lookup: CDR1 SGHAT, CDR2 FQNNGV. V was clipped by 0 bases and J by 3 bases, with 17 bases between them. The CDR3 spans 17 residues. The CDR3 DNA reads TGTGCCAGCAGCTTAGATTTTTACAGCTTCGTCGAAGAGACCCAGTACTTC. Its translation: CASSLDFYSFVEETQYF.

The chain recombines TRBV2 with TRBJ2-1; D ambiguous. The CDR3 is made up of 13 amino acids. Germline-derived CDR1 and CDR2 are SNHLY and FYNNEI. The ends were cut back, 8 bases at V and 0 bases at J, with 8 bases in the middle. DNA of the CDR3: TGTGCCAGCGGCCGAAGCTCCTACAATGAGCAGTTCTTC. As protein: CASGRSSYNEQFF.

This sequence joins TRBV4-3 and TRBJ2-2, with no clear D. CDR1 is LGHNA, CDR2 YSLEER, per germline. V was pared by 5 bases and J by 6 bases, with 10 bases between. The CDR3 spans 13 residues. The CDR3 spells CASSTHRAGELFF. The CDR3 DNA sequence: TGCGCCAGCAGCACTCACCGGGCCGGGGAGCTGTTTTTT.

The CDR3: CASSQRDRGYEQYF. DNA for the CDR3: TGCGCCAGCAGCCAAAGGGACAGGGGATACGAGCAGTACTTC. The rearrangement uses TRBV4-1 and TRBJ2-7, with TRBD1 matching over 10 bases. CDR3 size: 14 residues. Germline assignment: CDR1 MGHRA and CDR2 YSYEKL. J was trimmed by 4 bases and V by 2 bases; bases with no gene match: 2.

V and J are TRBV27 and TRBJ1-1, with TRBD1 identical over 7 bases. The germline gives CDR1 MNHEY, CDR2 SMNVEV (reference sequence). The CDR3 extends over 14 amino acids. V lost 5 bases, J lost 5 bases, and 8 bases stayed unmatched. CDR3 residues: CASSPGTERTEAFF. CDR3 DNA: TGTGCCAGCAGTCCCGGGACAGAGAGGACTGAAGCTTTCTTT.

The chain carries TRBV7-3 and TRBJ2-3; 14 bases match TRBD2. Trimming cost V 3 bases and J 5 bases; bases outside gene matches: 4. Looked up from germline, CDR1 is SGHTA and CDR2 is FQGTGA. The CDR3 has 16 amino acids. The CDR3 region has the DNA TGTGCCAGCAGCTTGGGACTAGCGGGAGAAATAGATACGCAGTATTTT. Protein sequence: CASSLGLAGEIDTQYF. The full variable domain, with the rest looked up from reference TRBV7-3 and TRBJ2-3, is GAGVSQTPSNKVTEKGKYVELRCDPISGHTALYWYRQSLGQGPEFLIYFQGTGAADDSGLPNDRFFAVRPEGSVSTLKIQRTERGDSAVYLCASSLGLAGEIDTQYFGPGTRLTVL.

To note about this clone: At one of its ends the junction is not consistent with the germline gene, which may arise from a read error. This chain links TRBV30 with TRBJ2-7; 9 bases line up with TRBD1. The CDR3 is 14 amino acids. Germline V gives CDR1 GTSNPN, CDR2 SVGIG (reference sequence). The CDR3 region is CAWRTGGRSYEQYF. The DNA of the CDR3 is TGTGCCTGGAGAACAGGGGGCAGGTCCTACGAGCAGTACTTT.

A few counts support this clone. The genes are TRBV2 and TRBJ1-5, with D tentatively TRBD1 (6 bases). V was shortened by 7 bases and J by 1 base, with 14 bases between the two germline ends. Germline values: CDR1 SNHLY, CDR2 FYNNEI. This CDR3 has 15 residues. For the CDR3, the DNA is TGTGCCAGCAATTTAGGGGGGGGGAGCAATCAGCCCCAGCATTTT. It yields the protein CASNLGGGSNQPQHF.

This clone was observed a single time. The CDR3 sequence: CASSFLSYEQYF. For the CDR3, the DNA is TGTGCCAGCAGCTTTCTGAGCTACGAGCAGTACTTC. This chain joins TRBV5-6 and TRBJ2-7; D unclear. The CDR3 contains 12 residues. V shed 2 bases and J shed 3 bases, with 6 bases lying between them. Germline V gene data show CDR1 as SGHDT and CDR2 as YYEEEE. Supplemented by reference TRBV5-6 and TRBJ2-7, the full variable domain reads DAGVTQSPTHLIKTRGQQVTLRCSPKSGHDTVSWYQQALGQGPQFIFQYYEEEERQRGNFPDRFSGHQFPNYSSELNVNALLLGDSALYLCASSFLSYEQYFGPGTRLTVT.

The chain uses TRBV2 and TRBJ1-5; D gene unclear. The CDR3 consists of 14 residues. Germline CDR1 and CDR2: SNHLY and FYNNEI. The ends were cut back, 2 bases at V and 6 bases at J, with 11 bases in the middle. This CDR3 reads CASSELGAAQPQHF. CDR3 bases: TGTGCCAGCAGTGAATTGGGTGCGGCTCAGCCCCAGCATTTT.

The chain recombines TRBV4-1 with TRBJ2-5, with 9 nucleotides matching TRBD2. The DNA end favors TRBJ2-7, so the J call may be wrong. The CDR3 is made up of 18 amino acids. CDR1 and CDR2 (germline): MGHRA, YSYEKL. This CDR3 is CASSQDLASGALTYEQYF. The DNA of the CDR3 is TGCGCCAGCAGCCAAGACCTCGCTAGCGGGGCCCTTACCTACGAGCAGTACTTC.

This chain connects TRBV2 to TRBJ2-5; 8 bases align to TRBD1. The CDR3 extends over 16 amino acids. The germline CDR1 and CDR2 sequences are SNHLY and FYNNEI. With V trimmed by 9 bases and J by 1 base, 13 bases remained unmatched. CDR3 protein: CASKMNGQGTQETQYF. DNA of the CDR3: TGTGCCAGTAAGATGAATGGACAGGGCACCCAAGAGACCCAGTACTTC.

The chain is built from TRBV9 and TRBJ2-5; 10 nucleotides agree with TRBD2. The CDR3 is 17 residues long. Unmatched junction bases numbered 11, after V lost 4 bases and J lost 2 bases. Germline CDR1 SGDLS, CDR2 YYNGEE. The CDR3 DNA reads TGTGCCAGCAGCCCCGGAGGGCTTAGCGGGGGGCAAGAGACCCAGTACTTC. Amino acid sequence: CASSPGGLSGGQETQYF.

This clone was seen only a few times. The V call is TRBV4-3, the J call TRBJ2-7; 10 positions match TRBD1. The CDR3 totals 15 residues. Losses at the gene ends were 1 base for V and 0 bases for J; bases not matched to a gene: 0. Germline V gene lookup returns CDR1 LGHNA and CDR2 YSLEER. Here the CDR3 reads CASSQGDRGSYEQYF. The CDR3 DNA follows: TGCGCCAGCAGCCAAGGGGACAGGGGCTCCTACGAGCAGTACTTC.

V is TRBV19 and J is TRBJ1-3; 12 positions match TRBD1. Germline CDR1 reads LNHDA; CDR2 reads SQIVND (reference sequence). V lost 6 bases to trimming and J lost 0 bases; unmatched junction nucleotides: 6. This CDR3 has 17 amino acids. CDR3 coding DNA: TGTGCCAGTAGCCGGGACAGGGGGCGCTTCTCTGGAAACACCATATATTTT. Its protein product is CASSRDRGRFSGNTIYF.

By frequency in the sample, this clone is medium-sized. The chain employs TRBV27 and TRBJ2-3; 10 bases are shared with TRBD1. CDR1 MNHEY and CDR2 SMNVEV come from the germline V gene (reference sequence). The CDR3 extends over 16 amino acids. Trimming took 5 bases from V and 5 from J; bases not matched to a gene: 10. In nucleotides, the CDR3 is TGTGCCAGCAGTCGACCTCCGGGACAGGGGAAAGATACGCAGTATTTT. It is translated as CASSRPPGQGKDTQYF.